This TCR beta chain was obtained from a study of cytomegalovirus exposure and HLA in healthy donors (dated by TCRdb to about 2017). For the wider study: An earlier analysis of about 530 of the donors reported 276 Gb of sequence data and 117 million unique TCR beta sequences obtained from about 179 million T cells. To study patterns of TCR occurrence, a later analysis re-analyzed previously published TCR beta repertoires from 600 to 750 donors and added high-resolution HLA genotyping. In a later genetic analysis, genome-wide SNP genotypes for about 55% of the roughly 700 donors were used, and that subset was treated as a discovery cohort. Along with the roughly 670-subject first cohort, a separate validation cohort of over 90 different subjects was used. Among the roughly 430 genotyped donors, approximately 81% belonged to the genetic ancestry cluster associated with self-reported Caucasian donors. The study aimed to test whether signatures of past pathogen exposure could be identified by cataloging public T cell receptors. Rather than using new phenotypic data, the later analysis identified candidate immune exposures from TCR beta sequences and from how often those sequences occurred across donors. Typing coverage varied by locus: about 620-640 donors for A, B, C, DRB1 and DQB1; approximately 500 for DQA1; more than 600 for DPA1; more than 450 for DPB1. The study profiled the T cell repertoires of hundreds of subjects by immunosequencing and related them to cytomegalovirus serostatus. All discovery cohort repertoires had been generated on a single sequencing platform. To predict cytomegalovirus infection status, the study brought together high-throughput TCR immunosequencing, statistical association of individual TCRs with disease status, and machine learning. An earlier analysis of several hundred of the donors applied high-throughput TCR beta sequencing to assess whether each TCR beta V gene segment acted as functional or pseudogenic. Among several hundred genotyped donors of the cohort, an average of approximately 200,000 unique TCR beta nucleotide sequences was sequenced per donor, of which 15% to 20% were non-productive. Both class I and class II loci were covered by HLA typing, at four-digit resolution. Donor age, sex, ethnicity and CMV serostatus were compiled alongside the repertoire data. An early release covering 500 to 750 HLA-typed donors comprised 250 to 350 gigabases of sequencing data and around 80 million unique TCR sequences. A handful of DR-DQ haplotypes were handled as single units for association and clustering because linkage in the cohort was strong.

On this clone: Its recognized antigen is unknown. The input lacks base qualities; no much larger clone sits a single base away.

The cohort comprised 666 healthy bone marrow donors. At the time of sampling, every cohort member was nominally healthy, though immune exposures that went unrecorded were likely present. The donor tested CMV seronegative and was one of the 352 seronegative cohort members. Every donor gave a peripheral blood sample, and the peripheral blood mononuclear cells from that sample were used for TCR beta sequencing. Genomic DNA extraction from the blood cell samples was performed with the Qiagen DNeasy Blood Extraction Kit. V and J lose 3 bases and 1 base, and a span of 10 bases separates them. CDR1 and CDR2 (SEHNR, FQNEAQ) derive from the germline V gene (reference sequence). The CDR3 runs 15 amino acids, cysteine and phenylalanine included. The retained sequence is limited to the CDR3, 45 bases, with the frame set at the first base. General conclusions and limits of the study: A later analysis found that TCR association rates varied across HLA loci, with DRB1 alleles showing the most associated TCRs and HLA-C alleles the fewest. The classifier was reported to diagnose cytomegalovirus status with high specificity and sensitivity in both the original cohort and the validation cohort. Assigning TCR associations to individual alleles was difficult when HLA alleles, especially DR and DQ, strongly co-occurred. In a later genetic analysis, fewer N-insertions in productive TCRs were reported among donors in an Asian-associated ancestry cluster than the approximately 710-donor mean. Correlated functional status among segregating V segments might reflect linkage disequilibrium, but an unknown experimental factor could not be ruled out. In an earlier analysis of several hundred of the donors, most TCR beta V segments were observed in productive rearrangements about 87% or about 30% of the time, broadly matching IMGT annotations. A cluster of highly shared sequence variants was judged likely to represent a technical artifact of the sequencing pipeline. Specific HLA alleles were associated with over 15,000 TCR beta sequences at a false discovery rate of 0.05 in a later analysis. The cohort was sequenced for TCR beta chains only, and without alpha or paired-chain data the features that could be detected were limited. Because HLA typing was missing for some donors at each locus, association tests included only the typed subset. Three of the identified cytomegalovirus-associated TCR beta chains were confirmed in vitro to be specific for cytomegalovirus antigens. The authors suggested that the approach could potentially be generalized to other disease states and immunological phenotypes. Most TCR sequences were observed very rarely across donors, whereas some public TCRs were present in many individuals. A further reported finding was that TCR beta sequences accurately predicted the HLA-A and HLA-B alleles for most subjects in the first cohort. The earlier analysis of around 600 of the donors excluded approximately 17 rarely observed V segments, including chromosome 9 orphons, because counts were too low. In a later analysis, most CMV-associated TCR beta chains were found to appear HLA-restricted, with HLA associations seemingly driven largely by CMV exposure. CMV serostatus was the only immune exposure information available for the cohort. A later analysis reported that several top co-occurrence clusters appeared linked to parvovirus B19, influenza, CMV and Epstein-Barr virus. In a later analysis, HLA-associated TCR beta chains showed more clonal expansion and lower generation probabilities than non-associated chains that were equally common. Some IMGT-functional V segments, including TRBV6-2 and TRBV6-3, could not be told apart with the 87-base-pair reads, so those segments were excluded. Roughly uniform sequencing depth across donors was assumed in presence/absence analyses, although this assumption may not hold. The study listed 150 to 200 TCR beta chains as associated with cytomegalovirus. An association between a missense DCLRE1C variant and V-gene and J-gene trimming of TCR beta chains was found in a later genetic analysis and replicated in an independent cohort.

The library was prepared using the immunoSEQ multiplex PCR assay. For the multiplex PCR, a mixture combining 60 forward primers for TCR Vbeta segments and 13 reverse primers for TCR Jbeta segments was used. The CDR3 region of rearranged TCR beta genes was amplified from genomic DNA by a multiplex PCR assay. On the Illumina HiSeq System, the amplified TCR beta libraries were sequenced as 87-base-pair reads. In the original analysis: Across the 670 or so repertoires, a later analysis counted 80 million or so unique TCR beta chains, roughly 11 million of which were shared by at least two donors. Raw reads were error-corrected and collapsed into unique sequences with a nearest-neighbor algorithm that merged closely related sequences to remove PCR and sequencing errors. V, D and J gene segments were assigned by aligning CDR3 sequences to IMGT reference sequences. For a sequence to be retained, at least a six-nucleotide match to both a V gene segment and a J gene segment was required. Rearrangements were classified as productive when the CDR3 lacked stop codons and remained in frame with V and J, and all other rearrangements were classified as non-productive. Following IMGT convention, CDR3 was defined as the stretch from the second conserved V-encoded cysteine up to the conserved J-encoded phenylalanine. The earlier analysis of some 600 of the donors excluded sequences that lacked an unambiguous match to a single V gene segment. In an earlier analysis of approximately 560 of the donors, a V segment was called functional when productive rearrangements were above 56.7%, and segregating when the standard deviation between donors exceeded 5%. A statistical classification framework was developed to diagnose cytomegalovirus status using the catalog of TCR beta chain sequences. In a later analysis, TCR nucleotide sequences were compared against IMGT/GENE-DB human TR gene sequences so that V and J genes could be assigned. In a later analysis, CDR3 sequences and most-parsimonious VDJ recombination scenarios were assigned using the TCRdist pipeline. In a later analysis, each TCR beta chain was defined by its CDR3 amino acid sequence together with its V-gene family, and reads lacking a unique V-gene family were excluded. A later analysis removed 450 to 600 highly shared, low-generation-probability nucleotide sequences to deal with suspected cross-contamination and a sequencing artifact. For each public chain, a later analysis derived a clonal expansion index from normalized ranks of inferred template counts within each repertoire. Generation probabilities in a later analysis came from a VDJ recombination model fitted to out-of-frame rearrangements, and those results were checked against IGoR. Hypergeometric tests were used in a later analysis to score TCR-TCR, TCR-HLA and TCR-CMV co-occurrence, with a repertoire-size bias correction applied to the TCR pairs. In a later analysis, false discovery rates were estimated by permuting HLA or CMV assignments 20 times. A later analysis grouped co-occurring TCRs with DBSCAN, adding TCRdist sequence similarity when clustering within HLA-allele-positive subsets. For co-occurrence clustering, repertoires with fewer than 30,000 or more than 120,000 public chains were excluded, along with about five repertoires with anomalous nucleotide sharing. TCRdb stores this immuneACCESS table with in-frame sequences only. Part of the clones is absent; in the studies checked, under half of the shortfall reflects unresolved V genes, and no reason is known for the rest. That table furnishes V, J and clone size, whereas the DNA furnished D and trimming. The sample profile shows over 130,000 clones; roughly three quarters of them were found once. The ten largest clones represent around 1.6% of the sample.

The TCR sequence derives from a woman aged 25 to 45 in good health and CMV-seronegative. Sequencing was done on a sample of PBMCs. The sequence links TRBV7-9 to TRBJ2-4; the D gene cannot be resolved reliably. The DNA reads TGTGCCAGCAGCTTGCTCATGGGCGCCAAAAACATTCAGTACTTC. Translated, this is CASSLLMGAKNIQYF.